This T cell receptor (beta chain) emerged from a study of beta chain features in type 1 diabetes. Study-wide background: No patient-donor differences in age, gender, total cells or subset yield. Findings of the study overall: Within patients, naive, central memory and Treg TCRB repertoires seemed more similar than within healthy donors. Moderately but significantly shorter TCRB CDR3s were found in Type 1 diabetes patients in all four CD4+ subsets.

Sequencing targeted expressed TCRB transcripts, as all isolated RNA had been reverse transcribed. TCRdb's table, derived via immunoSEQ multiplex PCR, lists solely in-frame clones and lacks some. The table lists around 690,000 clones, 9.5% to 15% of them singletons. Trimming removed 1 base at V and 7 bases at J, with 10 bases between. This CDR3 has 13 residues. Germline V gene sequence: CDR1 GTSNPN, CDR2 SVGIG (reference sequence). CD4+ cells of the naive, central memory, regulatory and stem cell-like memory types were sorted via CD45RO/CCR7/CD25/CD127/CD95/CD27. Worth noting for this clone: Its antigen is still unknown.

This clonotype was sampled from a man aged 25 to 40 with type 1 diabetes. The chain uses TRBV30 and TRBJ1-4; D perhaps matches TRBD1 (6 bases). The sample taken for sequencing was naive CD4+ T cells from blood. CDR3 loop: CAWSGIGGEKLFF. CDR3 in DNA: TGTGCCTGGAGTGGGATAGGGGGTGAAAAACTGTTTTTT. The whole variable domain, remainder taken from reference TRBV30 and TRBJ1-4, is SQTIHQWPATLVQPVGSPLSLECTVEGTSNPNLYWYRQAAGRGLQLLFYSVGIGQISSEVPQNLSASRPQDRQFILSSKKLLLSDSGFYLCAWSGIGGEKLFFGSGTQLSVL.